A selection of T cell receptor beta chains follows, all from one sample in a study of cytomegalovirus exposure and HLA in healthy donors. The data were produced by immunoSEQ multiplex PCR, yet TCRdb's version contains in-frame clones alone and is incomplete. The sample shows around 150,000 clones, roughly 80% of them seen only once. The sequenced sample was PBMCs. These receptors originate from a woman in her thirties or forties in good health and CMV-seropositive. Both conserved end residues are part of each CDR3. The order of the fields is clone size, V gene, J gene, D gene, CDR3 DNA, CDR3 protein. The D gene is left open where the match is weak. Expanded clones get a size class; other rows say once, few or many, or leave the size out.

-	TRBV7-9	TRBJ1-2	-	TGTGCCAGCAGCCCCCTAACAGGAATCTATGGCTACACCTTC	CASSPLTGIYGYTF
-	TRBV6-1	TRBJ1-3	-	TGTGCCAGCAGCCCCTCGTCGGGTGGAAACACCATATATTTT	CASSPSSGGNTIYF
-	TRBV30	TRBJ2-3	-	TGTGCCTGGAGTTACTCTGAAACAGATACGCAGTATTTT	CAWSYSETDTQYF
-	TRBV9	TRBJ2-5	TRBD2	TGTGCCAGCAGCGCCCAAGGGACTAGCGGCCAAGAGACCCAGTACTTC	CASSAQGTSGQETQYF
-	TRBV7-2	TRBJ2-1	TRBD2	TGTGCCAGCAAATATCGGGGGGGCTCCTACAATGAGCAGTTCTTC	CASKYRGGSYNEQFF
-	TRBV30	TRBJ1-5	-	TGTGCCTGGAGCGCGGGGTCATCCAATCAGCCCCAGCATTTT	CAWSAGSSNQPQHF
-	TRBV7-8	TRBJ1-2	-	TGTGCCAGCAGCGTCGGGGGGGCGGGTTATGGCTACACCTTC	CASSVGGAGYGYTF
-	TRBV7-8	TRBJ2-5	TRBD2	TGTGCCAGCAGCTTACGATTCGGCGGGAGTAGGTCTGAGACCCAGTACTTC	CASSLRFGGSRSETQYF
-	TRBV28	TRBJ1-5	-	TGTGCCAGCAGTCTCCAGACAGCAGGAAATCAGCCCCAGCATTTT	CASSLQTAGNQPQHF
-	TRBV7-9	TRBJ2-7	TRBD2	TGTGCCAGCAGCCGGGCGGGCGCAGTCCTAGCGGCGAGCTACGAGCAGTACTTC	CASSRAGAVLAASYEQYF
-	TRBV5-8	TRBJ2-7	-	TGTGCCAGCAGCTTGGCGGGAGTCAATAACGAGCAGTACTTC	CASSLAGVNNEQYF
-	TRBV16	TRBJ1-2	-	TGTGCCAGCAGCCCAAGGGTGGCCAGGGATAACGACTACACCTTC	CASSPRVARDNDYTF
-	TRBV5-1	TRBJ2-5	TRBD1	TGCGCCAGCAGCCCCGGGACAGGGGTACAAGAGACCCAGTACTTC	CASSPGTGVQETQYF
-	TRBV5-6	TRBJ1-1	-	TGTGCCAGCACCCGAAACCGACTTCAGGGGTCTGAAGCTTTCTTT	CASTRNRLQGSEAFF
few	TRBV28	TRBJ2-7	-	TGTGCCAGCAGCAACCAGAAGGCGGCCTACGAGCAGTACTTC	CASSNQKAAYEQYF
-	TRBV6-5	TRBJ2-7	TRBD1	TGTGCCAGCAGCCGACAGGGGGCAATGCACGAGCAGTACTTC	CASSRQGAMHEQYF
-	TRBV5-1	TRBJ2-7	-	TGCGCCAGCAGCTTGGCGACAAACTACGAGCAGTACTTC	CASSLATNYEQYF
-	TRBV7-9	TRBJ2-7	TRBD2	TGTGCCAGCAGCTTAGTTAGCTCGTCGAGCGGGATCTACGAGCAGTACTTC	CASSLVSSSSGIYEQYF
-	TRBV5-1	TRBJ2-3	TRBD2	TGCGCCAGCAGCTTGTGGGAGGGTAGCACAGATACGCAGTATTTT	CASSLWEGSTDTQYF
-	TRBV7-2	TRBJ2-2	-	TGTGCCAGCAGCTTCGGGACATCGAACACCGGGGAGCTGTTTTTT	CASSFGTSNTGELFF
few	TRBV6-1	TRBJ1-1	-	TGTGCCACCAACGGGGTACCTGAAGCTTTCTTT	CATNGVPEAFF
-	TRBV28	TRBJ2-1	TRBD2	TGTGCCAGCAGTCCCGTTGGGACTAGTATTTACAATGAGCAGTTCTTC	CASSPVGTSIYNEQFF